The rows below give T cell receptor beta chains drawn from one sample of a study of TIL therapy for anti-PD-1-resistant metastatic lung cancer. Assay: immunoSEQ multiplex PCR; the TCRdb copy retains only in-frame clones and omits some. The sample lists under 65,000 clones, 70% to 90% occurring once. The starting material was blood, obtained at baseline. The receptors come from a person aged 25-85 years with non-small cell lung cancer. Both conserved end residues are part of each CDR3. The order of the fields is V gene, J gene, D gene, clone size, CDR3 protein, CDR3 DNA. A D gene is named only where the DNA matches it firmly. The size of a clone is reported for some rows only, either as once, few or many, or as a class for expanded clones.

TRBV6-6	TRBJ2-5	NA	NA	CASAEAGQETQYF	TGTGCCAGCGCCGAAGCAGGACAAGAGACCCAGTACTTC
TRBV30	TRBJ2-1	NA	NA	CAWNPSSYNEQFF	TGTGCCTGGAATCCCAGCTCCTACAATGAGCAGTTCTTC
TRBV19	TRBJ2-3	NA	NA	CASTDHPGQKVTDTQYF	TGTGCCAGTACCGATCATCCGGGACAAAAAGTCACAGATACGCAGTATTTT
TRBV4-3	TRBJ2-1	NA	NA	CASSQDMSSYNEQFF	TGCGCCAGCAGCCAAGACATGAGCTCCTACAATGAGCAGTTCTTC
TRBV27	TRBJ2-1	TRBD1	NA	CATHSRQGAYNEQFF	TGTGCCACCCACTCTAGACAGGGTGCCTACAATGAGCAGTTCTTC
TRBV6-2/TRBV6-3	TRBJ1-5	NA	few	CASSYPTPGYSNQPQHF	TGTGCCAGCAGTTACCCTACCCCGGGGTATAGCAATCAGCCCCAGCATTTT
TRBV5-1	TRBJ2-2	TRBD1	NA	CASSPGTGSVTGELFF	TGCGCCAGCAGCCCTGGGACAGGATCGGTGACAGGGGAGCTGTTTTTT
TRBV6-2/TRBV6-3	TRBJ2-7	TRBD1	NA	CASSYHRDRGYEQYF	TGTGCCAGCAGTTACCACCGGGACAGGGGCTACGAGCAGTACTTC
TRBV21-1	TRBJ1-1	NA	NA	CASDERQNTEAFF	TGTGCCAGCGACGAGCGGCAGAACACTGAAGCTTTCTTT
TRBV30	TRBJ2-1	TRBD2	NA	CAWRSRGLAGVNEQFF	TGTGCCTGGAGGTCACGGGGGCTAGCGGGAGTCAATGAGCAGTTCTTC
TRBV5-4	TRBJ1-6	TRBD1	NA	CASSLAEGQGYSPLHF	TGTGCCAGCAGCTTGGCCGAGGGACAGGGGTATTCACCCCTCCACTTT
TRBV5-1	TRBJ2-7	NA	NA	CASSPEGRTGYEQYF	TGCGCCAGCAGCCCGGAAGGGAGGACGGGCTACGAGCAGTACTTC
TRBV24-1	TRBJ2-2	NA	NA	CATSDAQGNGRELFF	TGTGCCACCAGTGACGCCCAGGGAAATGGGCGGGAGCTGTTTTTT
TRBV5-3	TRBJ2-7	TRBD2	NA	CARSLVSSGRCGPSYEQYF	TGTGCCAGAAGCTTGGTGTCTAGCGGGAGGTGCGGGCCTTCTTACGAGCAGTACTTC
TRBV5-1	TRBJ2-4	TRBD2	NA	CASSRGSSGGIAKNIQYF	TGCGCCAGCAGCCGGGGGTCTAGCGGGGGCATAGCCAAAAACATTCAGTACTTC
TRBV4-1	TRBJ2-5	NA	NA	CASSDMRGVQETQYF	TGCGCCAGCAGCGACATGCGGGGCGTTCAAGAGACCCAGTACTTC
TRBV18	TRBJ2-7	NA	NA	CASSRTEAYEQYF	TGTGCCAGCTCACGGACGGAAGCCTACGAGCAGTACTTC
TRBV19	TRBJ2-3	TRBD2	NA	CASSSTPRLAGGRRRTDTQYF	TGTGCCAGTAGTTCCACGCCTCGACTAGCGGGGGGGCGTCGGAGGACAGATACGCAGTATTTT
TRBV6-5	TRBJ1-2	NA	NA	CASSYAGGSPGYGYTF	TGTGCCAGCAGTTATGCGGGGGGTAGTCCCGGCTATGGCTACACCTTC
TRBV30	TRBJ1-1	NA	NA	CAWSVGRGRTNTEAFF	TGTGCCTGGAGTGTAGGCCGGGGACGGACGAACACTGAAGCTTTCTTT
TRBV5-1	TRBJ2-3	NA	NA	CASRLGRSTDTQYF	TGCGCCAGCAGGCTGGGTAGGAGCACAGATACGCAGTATTTT
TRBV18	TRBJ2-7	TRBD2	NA	CASAQTSGEYYEQYF	TGTGCCAGCGCGCAGACTAGCGGAGAGTACTACGAGCAGTACTTC
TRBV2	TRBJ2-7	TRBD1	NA	CASLRQGDVYEQYF	TGTGCCAGTCTAAGACAGGGGGACGTCTACGAGCAGTACTTC
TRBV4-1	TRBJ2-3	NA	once	CASSQVSGTTDTQYF	TGCGCCAGCAGCCAAGTTAGCGGAACCACAGATACGCAGTATTTT
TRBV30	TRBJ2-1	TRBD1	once	CAWSRDSSYNEQFF	TGTGCCTGGAGTAGGGACAGCTCCTACAATGAGCAGTTCTTC
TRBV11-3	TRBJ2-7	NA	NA	CASSLAGDEQYF	TGTGCCAGCAGCTTAGCGGGCGACGAGCAGTACTTC
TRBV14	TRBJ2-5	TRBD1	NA	CASSQVYRGLQETQYF	TGTGCCAGCAGCCAAGTATACAGGGGGCTCCAAGAGACCCAGTACTTC
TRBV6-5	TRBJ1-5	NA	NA	CASQRGYNQPQHF	TGTGCCAGCCAAAGGGGCTACAATCAGCCCCAGCATTTT
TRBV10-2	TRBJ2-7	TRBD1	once	CASMRQGEHYEQYF	TGCGCCAGCATGCGACAGGGGGAACACTACGAGCAGTACTTC
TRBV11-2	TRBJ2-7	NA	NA	CASSFLAISYEQYF	TGTGCCAGCAGCTTTCTCGCCATTTCCTACGAGCAGTACTTC
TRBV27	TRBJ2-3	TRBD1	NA	CASSLRDRSQDTQYF	TGTGCCAGCAGTTTACGGGACAGGAGCCAAGATACGCAGTATTTT
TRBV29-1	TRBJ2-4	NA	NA	CSVEAGDLKNIQYF	TGCAGCGTTGAAGCTGGGGACCTCAAAAACATTCAGTACTTC
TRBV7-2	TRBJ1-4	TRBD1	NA	CASSWTQGAFNEKLFF	TGTGCCAGCAGCTGGACACAGGGGGCTTTTAATGAAAAACTGTTTTTT
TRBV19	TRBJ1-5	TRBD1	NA	CASSMRTGDQPQHF	TGTGCCAGTAGTATGAGGACAGGGGACCAGCCCCAGCATTTT
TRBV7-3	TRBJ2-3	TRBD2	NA	CASSPRLAGFTDTQYF	TGTGCCAGCAGCCCGCGACTAGCGGGTTTCACAGATACGCAGTATTTT
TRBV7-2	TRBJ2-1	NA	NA	CASSLAYWGVGEQFF	TGTGCCAGCAGCTTAGCCTACTGGGGGGTAGGTGAGCAGTTCTTC
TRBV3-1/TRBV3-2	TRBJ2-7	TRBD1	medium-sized	CASTRTGYYEQYF	TGTGCCAGCACCCGGACAGGGTACTACGAGCAGTACTTC
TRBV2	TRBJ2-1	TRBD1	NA	CASSVYGQVYNEQFF	TGTGCCAGCAGCGTCTACGGACAGGTATACAATGAGCAGTTCTTC
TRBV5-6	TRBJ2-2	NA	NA	CASSLGPGELFF	TGTGCCAGCAGCTTGGGCCCCGGGGAGCTGTTTTTT
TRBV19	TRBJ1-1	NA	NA	CASSIRPTSLAIEAFF	TGTGCCAGTAGTATTCGGCCAACGTCCTTGGCGATTGAAGCTTTCTTT
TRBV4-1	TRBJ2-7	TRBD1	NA	CASSQDHRGTYEQYF	TGCGCCAGCAGCCAAGACCACAGGGGGACCTACGAGCAGTACTTC
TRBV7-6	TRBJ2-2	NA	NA	CASSFGLNTGELFF	TGTGCCAGCAGCTTCGGACTGAACACCGGGGAGCTGTTTTTT
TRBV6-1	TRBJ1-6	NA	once	CASSEVFPSYNSPLHF	TGTGCCAGCAGTGAAGTGTTCCCCTCCTATAATTCACCCCTCCACTTT
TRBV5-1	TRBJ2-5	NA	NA	CASSTTGRLQETQYF	TGCGCCAGCAGCACAACAGGACGTCTACAAGAGACCCAGTACTTC
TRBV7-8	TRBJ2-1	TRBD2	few	CASRRSGGVSDEQFF	TGTGCCAGCAGACGTAGCGGGGGGGTATCCGATGAGCAGTTCTTC
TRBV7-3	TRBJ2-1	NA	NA	CASSSRGERGNEQFF	TGTGCCAGCAGCTCCCGTGGGGAGAGAGGCAATGAGCAGTTCTTC
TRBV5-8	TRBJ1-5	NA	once	CASSSPEKGGQPQHF	TGTGCCAGCAGCTCCCCCGAGAAGGGAGGTCAGCCCCAGCATTTT
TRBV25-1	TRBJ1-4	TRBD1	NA	CASSHNRGGSGNEKLFF	TGTGCCAGCAGTCACAACAGGGGGGGGTCGGGTAATGAAAAACTGTTTTTT
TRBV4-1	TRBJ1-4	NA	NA	CASSQDRGGGIAKEKLFF	TGCGCCAGCAGCCAAGATCGGGGAGGGGGAATCGCGAAAGAAAAACTGTTTTTT
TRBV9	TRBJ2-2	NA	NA	CASSPRGTSTGELFF	TGTGCCAGCAGCCCCCGGGGGACAAGCACCGGGGAGCTGTTTTTT
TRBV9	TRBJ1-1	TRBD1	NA	CASSPSGTGNTEAFF	TGTGCCAGCAGCCCTTCCGGGACAGGGAACACTGAAGCTTTCTTT
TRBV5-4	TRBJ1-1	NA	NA	CASSLDRPNTEAFF	TGTGCCAGCAGCTTGGACAGGCCTAACACTGAAGCTTTCTTT
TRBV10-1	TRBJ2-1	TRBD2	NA	CASSDPAGKDEQFF	TGCGCCAGCAGTGACCCAGCGGGGAAGGATGAGCAGTTCTTC
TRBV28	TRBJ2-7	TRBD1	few	CASRLGTVPYEQYF	TGTGCCAGCAGGCTTGGGACAGTTCCCTACGAGCAGTACTTC
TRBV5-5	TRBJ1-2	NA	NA	CASSLGSANYGYTF	TGTGCCAGCAGCTTGGGGAGTGCTAACTATGGCTACACCTTC